A selection of T cell receptor beta chains follows, all from one sample in a study of OX40 agonist ivuxolimab in advanced cancers. Some clones are missing from TCRdb's copy, which holds only in-frame ones; the method was immunoSEQ multiplex PCR. The repertoire holds 43,000 or so clones, with roughly 86% as singletons. The sequences come from CD4+ or CD8+ T cells sorted from blood, collected in a trial of the OX40 agonist ivuxolimab. The receptors shown here come from an adult with an advanced solid tumor such as melanoma, head and neck, liver or kidney cancer. The CDR3 runs from the conserved cysteine through the conserved F or W. The order of the fields is J gene, V gene, clone size, CDR3 protein. A row's size may be missing; if present it is once, few, many or a size class.

j_gene: TRBJ2-1; v_gene: TRBV19; abundance: NA; CDR3aa: CASSPGYDEQFF
j_gene: TRBJ1-4; v_gene: TRBV27; abundance: NA; CDR3aa: CASRLSLNEKLFF
j_gene: TRBJ2-5; v_gene: TRBV29-1; abundance: NA; CDR3aa: CSVSNAQETQYF
j_gene: TRBJ2-3; v_gene: TRBV5-3; abundance: NA; CDR3aa: CASSSRADTQYF
j_gene: TRBJ2-7; v_gene: TRBV7-2; abundance: NA; CDR3aa: CASRVGQGSEQYF
j_gene: TRBJ2-3; v_gene: TRBV7-3; abundance: NA; CDR3aa: CASSHSGREDTDTQYF
j_gene: TRBJ1-3; v_gene: TRBV6-5; abundance: NA; CDR3aa: CASSLGGSGNTIYF
j_gene: TRBJ2-7; v_gene: TRBV9; abundance: NA; CDR3aa: CASSSGLAATQGEQYF
j_gene: TRBJ2-7; v_gene: TRBV4-1; abundance: few; CDR3aa: CASSRSQGVSYEQYF
j_gene: TRBJ2-5; v_gene: TRBV6-1; abundance: NA; CDR3aa: CASTSGAGRGETQYF
j_gene: TRBJ2-3; v_gene: TRBV19; abundance: NA; CDR3aa: CASSPRAGAEGTQYF
j_gene: TRBJ2-2; v_gene: TRBV27; abundance: once; CDR3aa: CASIPMATGELFF
j_gene: TRBJ1-2; v_gene: TRBV7-2; abundance: NA; CDR3aa: CASSLVRQGGYTF
j_gene: TRBJ1-2; v_gene: TRBV7-9; abundance: NA; CDR3aa: CASSFSWDSALGYTF
j_gene: TRBJ2-2; v_gene: TRBV9; abundance: NA; CDR3aa: CASSAGSGELFF
j_gene: TRBJ2-1; v_gene: TRBV2; abundance: NA; CDR3aa: CASSEGMVYNEQFF
j_gene: TRBJ2-5; v_gene: TRBV11-2; abundance: NA; CDR3aa: CASSPRDTQETQYF
j_gene: TRBJ2-7; v_gene: TRBV15; abundance: NA; CDR3aa: CATRPDSDAYEQYF
j_gene: TRBJ1-5; v_gene: TRBV19; abundance: NA; CDR3aa: CASKTGDQPQHF
j_gene: TRBJ2-1; v_gene: TRBV5-1; abundance: NA; CDR3aa: CASGTTYNEQFF
j_gene: TRBJ2-7; v_gene: TRBV7-2; abundance: once; CDR3aa: CASSPNPNYEQYF
j_gene: TRBJ2-3; v_gene: TRBV2; abundance: NA; CDR3aa: CASSETLSGGRGTDTQYF
j_gene: TRBJ2-1; v_gene: TRBV5-1; abundance: NA; CDR3aa: CASSLGRQVTPQFF
j_gene: TRBJ2-2; v_gene: TRBV28; abundance: NA; CDR3aa: CASLPGAGTGELFF
j_gene: TRBJ2-1; v_gene: TRBV5-8; abundance: NA; CDR3aa: CASSIYTSGRATEQFF
j_gene: TRBJ2-5; v_gene: TRBV7-9; abundance: NA; CDR3aa: CASSLAGSGRETQYF
j_gene: TRBJ1-1; v_gene: TRBV4-1; abundance: once; CDR3aa: CASSQDRQTNTEAFF
j_gene: TRBJ1-4; v_gene: TRBV19; abundance: NA; CDR3aa: CASSIQQGGEKLFF
j_gene: TRBJ2-5; v_gene: TRBV6-5; abundance: NA; CDR3aa: CASSYGAAGGQETQYF
j_gene: TRBJ2-5; v_gene: TRBV18; abundance: few; CDR3aa: CASSPPRLLKGQETQYF
j_gene: TRBJ2-1; v_gene: TRBV19; abundance: NA; CDR3aa: CASRKDRGMNNEQFF
j_gene: TRBJ2-3; v_gene: TRBV11-2; abundance: NA; CDR3aa: CASSFRQGGSTDTQYF
j_gene: TRBJ2-2; v_gene: TRBV15; abundance: NA; CDR3aa: CATSRGEGLSGELFF
j_gene: TRBJ1-2; v_gene: TRBV11-2; abundance: NA; CDR3aa: CASTRTGTGGLTNYGYTF
j_gene: TRBJ2-7; v_gene: TRBV4-1; abundance: once; CDR3aa: CASSVTTGYEQYF
j_gene: TRBJ2-5; v_gene: TRBV7-2; abundance: NA; CDR3aa: CASSFSGGIQETQYF
j_gene: TRBJ2-1; v_gene: TRBV6-5; abundance: NA; CDR3aa: CASSYGQGVINEQFF
j_gene: TRBJ1-1; v_gene: TRBV29-1; abundance: once; CDR3aa: CSVEEIDRGTEAFF
j_gene: TRBJ2-5; v_gene: TRBV5-4; abundance: NA; CDR3aa: CASSSPDDRETQYF
j_gene: TRBJ1-2; v_gene: TRBV6-1; abundance: NA; CDR3aa: CASSPNRLANYGYTF
j_gene: TRBJ1-5; v_gene: TRBV19; abundance: NA; CDR3aa: CASSIKSAQPQHF
j_gene: TRBJ2-2; v_gene: TRBV19; abundance: NA; CDR3aa: CASKKGGAGELFF
j_gene: TRBJ1-6; v_gene: TRBV6-1; abundance: once; CDR3aa: CASSTVGVSPLHF
j_gene: TRBJ1-4; v_gene: TRBV5-4; abundance: NA; CDR3aa: CASSFGQLNEKLFF
j_gene: TRBJ1-1; v_gene: TRBV5-1; abundance: NA; CDR3aa: CASSLMTSVNTEAFF
j_gene: TRBJ2-1; v_gene: TRBV12-1; abundance: NA; CDR3aa: CASTHGPGNTYNEQFF
j_gene: TRBJ2-7; v_gene: TRBV2; abundance: NA; CDR3aa: CASSPSSTSYEQYF
j_gene: TRBJ2-1; v_gene: TRBV5-6; abundance: once; CDR3aa: CASSLGGTEAINEQFF
j_gene: TRBJ2-2; v_gene: TRBV7-2; abundance: NA; CDR3aa: CASSLAGFFPGTGELFF
j_gene: TRBJ2-3; v_gene: TRBV6-1; abundance: NA; CDR3aa: CASSWDRSTDTQYF
j_gene: TRBJ1-1; v_gene: TRBV23-1; abundance: NA; CDR3aa: CASNRDNQAFF
j_gene: TRBJ1-2; v_gene: TRBV7-9; abundance: NA; CDR3aa: CAGKKRDASYGYTF
j_gene: TRBJ2-7; v_gene: TRBV29-1; abundance: NA; CDR3aa: CSVESGDGGYEQYF
j_gene: TRBJ1-1; v_gene: TRBV6-6; abundance: NA; CDR3aa: CASSYTGQANTEAFF
j_gene: TRBJ2-1; v_gene: TRBV6-6; abundance: few; CDR3aa: CASSPGLGEQFF
j_gene: TRBJ2-5; v_gene: TRBV2; abundance: once; CDR3aa: CASSDGLGETQYF
j_gene: TRBJ2-3; v_gene: TRBV2; abundance: NA; CDR3aa: CASSPGTSGGDPTDTQYF
j_gene: TRBJ2-3; v_gene: TRBV14; abundance: NA; CDR3aa: CASSQGRGSTQYF
j_gene: TRBJ1-6; v_gene: TRBV27; abundance: NA; CDR3aa: CASSLSVHPGNSPLHF